The 4 T cell receptor beta chains below all came from one sample that was sequenced in a study of T cell repertoires in cytomegalovirus infection. TCRdb re-derived calls from the reads in MiXCR, one entry per CDR3 protein. The sample carries some 350,000 distinct CDR3 sequences, about 35% recorded once. No cognate antigen is known for these TCRs. The source material was cultured PBMCs, sampled from culture after CMV antigen stimulation. The receptors derive from a human donor in good health (CMV status not recorded). Some clones in this sample may be carry-over from other donors' samples.

The V gene is TRBV29-1, the J gene TRBJ1-3; D not certain. The CDR3 loop spans 13 amino acids. The V gene lost 6 bases and the J gene lost 3 bases, with 12 bases spanning the gap. The germline V gene encodes CDR1 SQVTM and CDR2 ANQGSEA. The CDR3 spells CSVRSGYGNTIYF. The DNA for the CDR3 is TGCAGCGTCCGTTCCGGCTATGGAAACACCATATATTTT.

This chain joins TRBV7-6 and TRBJ1-5; D is unclear. The CDR3 is 16 amino acids. Looked up from germline, CDR1 is SGHVS and CDR2 is FNYEAQ. Trimming removed 1 base from V and 6 bases from J, with 16 bases in between. The CDR3 here is CASSLGVGSAGQPQHF. CDR3 coding DNA: TGTGCCAGCAGCTTAGGTGTTGGGAGTGCGGGTCAGCCCCAGCATTTT.

This clonotype showed up just a few times. CDR3 protein: CASSDARLPRTTHNYGYTF. In nucleotides, the CDR3 is TGTGCCAGCAGCGACGCCCGGCTACCCAGAACGACACATAACTATGGCTACACCTTC. The chain recombines TRBV6-2 or TRBV6-3 with TRBJ1-2; D gene uncertain. Germline CDR1 is MNHEY and CDR2 is SVGEGT. The CDR3 spans 19 residues. V lost 6 bases, J lost 1 base, and 27 bases lay in between.

This clonotype occurred a few times. The chain employs TRBV28 and TRBJ1-1, with 12 positions matching TRBD1. The CDR3 spans 19 residues. With 3 bases clipped from V and 3 bases from J, the junction kept 14 bases outside the gene matches. CDR1 is MDHEN and CDR2 is SYDVKM in the germline V gene. CDR3 in amino acids: CASSFPTGDRGRIYTEAFF. CDR3 nucleotide sequence: TGTGCCAGCAGTTTCCCCACAGGGGACAGGGGGCGGATTTACACTGAAGCTTTCTTT.